The clone carrying this TCR beta chain was seen a handful of times. Its antigen is not known. The record originates from a study of T cell responses to AZD1222 COVID-19 vaccine. Overall study findings and caveats: Distributed over spike, vaccine-associated CD4 TCRs predominated at 160-218 and 743-854.

Generated by immunoSEQ multiplex PCR, the TCRdb table keeps only in-frame clones and is missing some. Here the sample spans tens of thousands of clones, approximately 90% being singletons. The V end was cut by 2 bases, the J end by 7 bases, with 18 bases between. The CDR3 has 14 residues. From germline, CDR1 is GTSNPN and CDR2 SVGIG (reference sequence). The V call is TRBV30, the J call TRBJ2-7; the D call may be TRBD1 or TRBD2 (6 bases each). This receptor was identified in an adult in good health. The source was peripheral blood, collected on day 0 of AZD1222 vaccination. The CDR3 nucleotides are TGTGCCTGGAGTCCCCGGTGGGGGGCAGGAGAGCAGTACTTC. Translating it yields CAWSPRWGAGEQYF.